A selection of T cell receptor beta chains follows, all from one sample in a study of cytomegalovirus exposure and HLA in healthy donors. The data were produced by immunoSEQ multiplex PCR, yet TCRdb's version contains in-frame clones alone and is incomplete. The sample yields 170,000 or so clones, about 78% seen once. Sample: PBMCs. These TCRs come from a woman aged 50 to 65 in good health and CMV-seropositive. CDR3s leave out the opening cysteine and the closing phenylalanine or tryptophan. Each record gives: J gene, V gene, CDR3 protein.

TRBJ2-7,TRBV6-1,ASRGDSGSYEQY
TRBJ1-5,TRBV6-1,ASSEGQGGGYNQPQH
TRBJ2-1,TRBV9,ASSPGQGNYNEQF
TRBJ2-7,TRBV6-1,ASRETGAYEQY
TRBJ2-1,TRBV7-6,ASTRAGPGNEQF
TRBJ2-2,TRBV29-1,SVDAGFTGELF
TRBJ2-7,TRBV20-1,SAAQGYEQY
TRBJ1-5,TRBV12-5,ASGALSGVGGNQPQH
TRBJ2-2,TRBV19,ASSRWGTSGGNTGELF
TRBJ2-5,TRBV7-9,ASSFPGQGARSGETQY
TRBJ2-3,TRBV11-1,ASARGYTQY
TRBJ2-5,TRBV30,AWSIGQQETQY
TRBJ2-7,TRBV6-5,ASSYSGRGGYEQY
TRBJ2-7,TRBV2,ASSLSYEQY
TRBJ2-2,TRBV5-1,ASSPSGGGTGELF
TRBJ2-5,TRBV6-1,ASSRPQGDPETQY
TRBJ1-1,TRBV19,ASSIDRAFTEAF
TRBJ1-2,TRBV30,AWSVGTGDGYT
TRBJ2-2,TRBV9,ASTTSGGKNTGELF
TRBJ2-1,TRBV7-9,ASSSLADEQF
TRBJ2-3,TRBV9,ASSVDFLAGRTDTQY
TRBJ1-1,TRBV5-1,ASSLERGTEAF
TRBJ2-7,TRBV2,ASSDWDIYEQY
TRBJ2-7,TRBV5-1,ASSLDTRNHEQY
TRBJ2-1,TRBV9,ASSVEVARGDYNEQF
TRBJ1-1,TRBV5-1,ASSLEAGGTGTEAF
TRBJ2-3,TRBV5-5,ASSLMGADTQY
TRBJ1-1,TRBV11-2,ASSWTGDSAEAF
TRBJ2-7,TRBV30,ACGTGTSYEQY
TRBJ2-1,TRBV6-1,ASSPRVGGVNEQF
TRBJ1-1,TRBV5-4,ASSFGQANTEAF
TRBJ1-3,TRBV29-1,SVRAGGAGNTIY
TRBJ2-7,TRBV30,ALDRSSYEQY
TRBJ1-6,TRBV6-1,ASSSSGGSFTPLH
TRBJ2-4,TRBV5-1,ASSAKTGVFDIQY
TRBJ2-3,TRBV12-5,ASGLVELGLDTQY
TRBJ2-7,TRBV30,AWSSSSYEQY
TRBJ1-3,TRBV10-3,ATEDRFSSGNTIY
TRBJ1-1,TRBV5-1,ASSFVDSNTEAF
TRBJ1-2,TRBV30,AWGRTGGATYGYT
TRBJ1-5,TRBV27,ASSSLTETYSNQPQH
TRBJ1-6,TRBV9,ASSPPGQEWSPLH
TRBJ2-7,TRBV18,ASSQTGGTYEQY
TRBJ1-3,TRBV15,ATSRNPGQGIENTIY
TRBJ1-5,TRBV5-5,ASSFGTRHQPQH
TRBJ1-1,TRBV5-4,ASSSGGGLNTEAF
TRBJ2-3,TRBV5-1,ASSLVSGPTDTQY
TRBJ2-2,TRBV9,ASSFASRNTGELF
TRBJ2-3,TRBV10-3,AISEGGSTDTQY